Presented here are 11 T cell receptor beta chains from one specimen sequenced in a study of cytomegalovirus exposure and HLA in healthy donors. Clones were sequenced by immunoSEQ multiplex PCR, and TCRdb holds only the in-frame ones, with some missing. The profile shows hundreds of thousands of clones, over 75% of them singletons. The sample taken for sequencing was PBMCs. The receptors stem from a man between 18 and 29 years old in good health and CMV-seropositive.

This sequence joins TRBV7-2 and TRBJ2-1, with D maybe TRBD2 (5 bases). Trimming stripped 0 bases from V and 2 bases from J, with 8 bases between. The CDR3 is made up of 15 amino acids. From germline, CDR1 is SGHTA and CDR2 FQGNSA. The CDR3 DNA reads TGTGCCAGCAGCTTAGCCGGGGTAGCCTACAATGAGCAGTTCTTC. Translation gives CASSLAGVAYNEQFF.

The chain employs TRBV2 and TRBJ2-2; D assignment may be TRBD1 or TRBD2 (5 bases each). V lost 11 bases to trimming and J lost 6 bases, with 19 bases between them. This CDR3 contains 14 residues. Germline V CDR1 and CDR2: SNHLY, FYNNEI. The CDR3 coding sequence is TGTGCCGGATCCCCGAGGGGCCGCGCCGGGGAGCTGTTTTTT. This gives the protein CAGSPRGRAGELFF.

J is TRBJ2-3 and V is TRBV6-5, with 8 nucleotides matching TRBD1. Germline loops: CDR1 MNHEY, CDR2 SVGAGI. The length of the CDR3 is 15 residues. V lost 2 bases to trimming and J lost 8 bases; unmatched junction nucleotides: 9. CDR3 DNA: TGTGCCAGCAGTTACCTCGACAGGGGTGTTGGTACGCAGTATTTT. Translation: CASSYLDRGVGTQYF.

The genes are TRBV2 and TRBJ2-3; D unresolved. The V gene lost 7 bases and the J gene lost 2 bases, with 13 bases spanning the gap. The CDR3 is made up of 14 amino acids. Germline CDR1 is SNHLY and CDR2 is FYNNEI. The CDR3 protein is CASTRLRSTDTQYF. The CDR3 coding sequence is TGTGCCAGCACCAGACTTCGATCCACAGATACGCAGTATTTT.

The chain recombines TRBV7-8 with TRBJ2-1, with 12 bases lining up with TRBD2. Trimming at V came to 5 bases and at J to 3 bases, leaving 2 bases not matched to a gene. CDR3 length equals 15 residues. The germline CDR1 and CDR2 sequences are SGHVS and FQNEAQ. In DNA, the CDR3 is TGTGCCAGCAGCGAGGGACTAGCGGGCTACAATGAGCAGTTCTTC. Translated: CASSEGLAGYNEQFF.

This chain links TRBV10-3 with TRBJ1-2; a possible D gene is TRBD1 (6 bases). The CDR3 is made up of 14 amino acids. Trimming pared 3 bases from V and 3 bases from J, leaving 11 bases between. Germline CDR1 and CDR2: ENHRY and SYGVKD. CDR3 bases: TGTGCCATCAGTGACGGGGGCTCCTACTATGGCTACACCTTC. This gives the protein CAISDGGSYYGYTF.

This clone was observed a handful of times. V and J are TRBV6-5 and TRBJ2-2; possible D gene TRBD2, 5 bases. Germline-derived CDR1 and CDR2 are MNHEY and SVGAGI. The CDR3 contains 13 residues. V shed 2 bases and J shed 6 bases, with 7 bases lying between them. As DNA, the CDR3 is TGTGCCAGCAGTTACGGGGAGTCCGGGGAGCTGTTTTTT. Amino acids: CASSYGESGELFF.

The sample holds one count of this clone. DNA of the CDR3: TGTGCCAGCAGTTTTGGACAGGGAAGGGTCACAGATACGCAGTATTTT. Translation gives CASSFGQGRVTDTQYF. V is TRBV27 and J is TRBJ2-3; TRBD1 matches 8 bases. The CDR3 contains 16 residues. With 3 bases clipped from V and 2 bases from J, the junction kept 7 bases outside the gene matches. Germline V gives CDR1 MNHEY, CDR2 SMNVEV (reference sequence).

The J gene is TRBJ1-3, the V gene TRBV10-3, with a tentative D call TRBD1 (6 bases). CDR3 length: 17 amino acids. Germline CDR1 and CDR2: ENHRY and SYGVKD. With 2 bases removed from V and 0 bases from J, the gap between germline ends came to 14 bases. The CDR3, as DNA: TGTGCCATCAGTGAGCCAAGGACAGTTGCCTCTGGAAACACCATATATTTT. Protein product: CAISEPRTVASGNTIYF.

The chain couples TRBV19 to TRBJ2-7, with TRBD2 matching 7 bases. Germline trimming cut 6 bases from V and 2 bases from J; bases unmatched to any gene: 7. Germline loops: CDR1 LNHDA, CDR2 SQIVND (reference sequence). The length of the CDR3 is 14 residues. For the CDR3, the DNA is TGTGCCAGTAGGACGACCGGGACTACCTACGAGCAGTACTTC. This encodes CASRTTGTTYEQYF.

The chain joins TRBV19 to TRBJ2-1; 11 bases align to TRBD2. This CDR3 comprises 15 residues. Germline CDR1 and CDR2: LNHDA and SQIVND (reference sequence). The J segment lost 8 bases and the V segment lost 4 bases, leaving 7 bases of the junction unmatched. Written as DNA, the CDR3 is TGTGCCAGTAGTAGGGCTAGCGGGAGGATGGATGAGCAGTTCTTC. It is translated as CASSRASGRMDEQFF.